These 28 T cell receptor beta chains came from one sample sequenced in a study of blood T cell repertoires in COVID-19. The repertoire was sequenced with immunoSEQ multiplex PCR; TCRdb's copy has only in-frame clones and lacks some. The top ten clones hold around 1.5% of a sample with around 140,000 clones, approximately 89% of them seen once. The specimen was peripheral blood. The source is a human donor in a cohort sampled during active COVID-19.

The chain links TRBV27 to TRBJ2-2, with TRBD2 matching over 9 bases. The V gene's germline CDR1 is MNHEY and CDR2 SMNVEV (reference sequence). CDR3 length: 15 residues. The J segment lost 6 bases and the V segment lost 2 bases, leaving 4 bases of the junction unmatched. CDR3 region: CASSLGAGGPGELFF. CDR3 bases: TGTGCCAGCAGTTTAGGGGCGGGGGGGCCCGGGGAGCTGTTTTTT.

The chain uses TRBV6-5 and TRBJ2-3; the D is unclear. There are 11 residues in the CDR3. CDR1 and CDR2 (germline): MNHEY, SVGAGI. V was trimmed by 2 bases and J by 6 bases, leaving 3 bases between them. CDR3 sequence (DNA): TGTGCCAGCAGTTACCTGGATACGCAGTATTTT. This sequence encodes CASSYLDTQYF.

This sequence joins TRBV13 and TRBJ2-1; D is uncertain. The V gene lost 1 base and the J gene lost 6 bases, with 7 bases spanning the gap. This CDR3 contains 13 residues. Germline V gives CDR1 PRHDT, CDR2 FYEKMQ (reference sequence). This chain's CDR3 is CASSLVTSNEQFF. In DNA form, the CDR3 reads TGTGCCAGCAGCTTAGTCACCAGCAATGAGCAGTTCTTC.

The rearrangement links TRBV4-1 to TRBJ2-7; D is undetermined. V was pared by 4 bases and J by 2 bases, with 15 bases between. CDR3 length equals 15 residues. From germline, CDR1 is MGHRA and CDR2 YSYEKL. The CDR3 is CASSRTLSNPYEQYF. The DNA of the CDR3 is TGCGCCAGCAGCCGAACCCTAAGTAACCCCTACGAGCAGTACTTC.

The chain couples TRBV7-9 to TRBJ2-1; TRBD1 matches at 7 bases. Germline CDR1 SEHNR, CDR2 FQNEAQ (reference sequence). This CDR3 contains 17 residues. J was trimmed by 2 bases and V by 5 bases; bases with no gene match: 12. The CDR3 spells CASSLWDRDSTYNEQFF. CDR3 sequence (DNA): TGTGCCAGCAGCCTCTGGGACCGGGACAGTACCTACAATGAGCAGTTCTTC.

CDR3 coding DNA: TGTGCCAGCAGCCTAGGGGGGGCCAGCAATGAGCAGTTCTTC. Protein sequence: CASSLGGASNEQFF. The chain uses TRBV27 and TRBJ2-1, with D possibly matching TRBD2 (7 bases). The CDR3 has 14 amino acids. Germline values: CDR1 MNHEY, CDR2 SMNVEV (reference sequence). Trimming left V 6 bases short and J 6 bases short, with 15 bases between.

This chain joins TRBV10-2 and TRBJ2-5, with D possibly TRBD2 on 7 matching bases. V was cut by 0 bases and J by 2 bases, with 13 bases left in between. The V gene's germline CDR1 is WSHSY and CDR2 SAAADI. The CDR3 consists of 16 residues. The CDR3, as DNA: TGCGCCAGCAGTGAGTCTACGGGGGGCCTACAAGAGACCCAGTACTTC. This codes for CASSESTGGLQETQYF.

This sequence joins TRBV20-1 and TRBJ2-7, with unresolved D. Trimming took 0 bases from V and 6 from J, leaving 6 bases between them. This CDR3 has 11 amino acids. Germline V lookup: CDR1 DFQATT, CDR2 SNEGSKA (reference sequence). This CDR3 is CSARDSPEQYF. CDR3 nucleotides: TGCAGTGCTAGAGATAGTCCCGAGCAGTACTTC.

The chain has TRBV29-1 and TRBJ2-4, with D possibly matching TRBD1 (8 bases). Per germline, CDR1 SQVTM and CDR2 ANQGSEA. The CDR3 runs 12 residues. V lost 7 bases to trimming and J lost 8 bases, with 15 bases between them. Here the CDR3 reads CSGGQGGDIQYF. In DNA form, the CDR3 reads TGCAGCGGCGGACAGGGAGGGGACATTCAGTACTTC.

V and J are TRBV2 and TRBJ1-3; D might be TRBD1 (6 bases). V lost 7 bases to trimming and J lost 2 bases, with 9 bases between them. This CDR3 is 13 amino acids long. Germline assignment: CDR1 SNHLY and CDR2 FYNNEI. For the CDR3, the DNA is TGTGCCAGCAAGGACAGCGCTGGAAACACCATATATTTT. Translating it yields CASKDSAGNTIYF.

This clone was seen only once. V and J are TRBV30 and TRBJ2-7, with D perhaps TRBD1 (6 bases). Trimming removed 3 bases at V and 0 bases at J, with 15 bases between. CDR3 length: 15 residues. Germline-derived CDR1 and CDR2 are GTSNPN and SVGIG (reference sequence). DNA for the CDR3: TGTGCCTGGAGAGCAACAGGGAACCCCTCCTACGAGCAGTACTTC. This translates into CAWRATGNPSYEQYF.

The chain couples TRBV9 to TRBJ1-3, with D unresolved. The V and J ends lost 3 bases and 4 bases respectively, with 17 bases between them. CDR1 is SGDLS and CDR2 is YYNGEE in the germline V gene. This CDR3 contains 16 residues. The CDR3, as DNA: TGTGCCAGCAGCGCTTCGATCCGGAGAGAGGGAAACACCATATATTTT. It encodes CASSASIRREGNTIYF.

The CDR3 loop is CASRPLETGTNYGYTF. DNA for the CDR3: TGTGCCAGTAGACCTCTGGAGACAGGGACTAACTATGGCTACACCTTC. V usage is TRBV19 and J usage is TRBJ1-2, with TRBD1 matching 7 bases. The germline V gene has CDR1 LNHDA and CDR2 SQIVND (reference sequence). V shed 6 bases and J 0 bases; nucleotides not matched to a gene: 10. The CDR3 covers 16 residues. The whole variable domain, remainder taken from reference TRBV19 and TRBJ1-2, is DGGITQSPKYLFRKEGQNVTLSCEQNLNHDAMYWYRQDPGQGLRLIYYSQIVNDFQKGDIAEGYSVSREKKESFPLTVTSAQKNPTAFYLCASRPLETGTNYGYTFGSGTRLTVV.

The rearrangement links TRBV25-1 to TRBJ1-2, with 10 bases identical to TRBD1. Per germline, CDR1 MGHDK and CDR2 SYGVNS. This CDR3 spans 14 amino acids. J gave up 5 bases and V 9 bases, and 9 bases lay outside the gene matches. In nucleotides, the CDR3 is TGTGCCAGTAGTAGACAGGGGGCTAGTTATGGCTACACCTTC. Translating it yields CASSRQGASYGYTF.

The rearrangement joins TRBV7-2 to TRBJ1-6; D unresolved. From germline, CDR1 is SGHTA and CDR2 FQGNSA. This CDR3 region has 12 residues. V lost 2 bases to trimming and J lost 7 bases, with 3 bases between them. CDR3 sequence: CASSLPNSPLHF. The CDR3 DNA reads TGTGCCAGCAGCTTACCGAATTCACCCCTCCACTTT.

This chain connects TRBV7-2 to TRBJ2-4; possible D gene TRBD1, 5 bases. The CDR3 extends over 14 amino acids. V was trimmed by 1 base and J by 8 bases, leaving 12 bases between them. Germline V CDR1 and CDR2: SGHTA, FQGNSA. CDR3 residues: CASSLGPRADIQYF. The CDR3 region has the DNA TGTGCCAGCAGCTTAGGGCCCAGGGCGGACATTCAGTACTTC.

This clone has only one observation. The V gene is TRBV11-2, the J gene TRBJ2-2; D is perhaps TRBD1 (5 bases). Per the germline V gene, CDR1 is SGHAT and CDR2 is FQNNGV. This CDR3 has 15 residues. V was trimmed by 5 bases and J by 1 base, leaving 11 bases between them. In nucleotides, the CDR3 is TGTGCCAGCAGCGGGGCCACTCTGAACACCGGGGAGCTGTTTTTT. It is translated as CASSGATLNTGELFF.

For this clone: Distinct nucleotide sequences in the sample also encode this CDR3. CDR3 in DNA: TGCGCCAGCAGCTTGGCGGCGGGGGGTGTGATCGGGGAGCTGTTTTTT. Its protein is CASSLAAGGVIGELFF. This sequence joins TRBV5-1 and TRBJ2-2, with 8 positions matching TRBD2. J lost 7 bases, V lost 0 bases, and 8 bases had no gene match. Germline V gene lookup returns CDR1 SGHRS and CDR2 YFSETQ. CDR3 length: 16 residues.

The gene calls are TRBV19 and TRBJ2-3; D possibly corresponds to TRBD2 (6 bases). Deletions cut 7 bases from V and 4 bases from J, with 15 bases between. Germline V gene data show CDR1 as LNHDA and CDR2 as SQIVND (reference sequence). The CDR3 consists of 14 residues. The CDR3 sequence is CASTTGGGADTQYF. As DNA, the CDR3 is TGTGCCAGTACCACCGGGGGAGGCGCAGATACGCAGTATTTT.

The chain links TRBV7-9 to TRBJ2-5; D perhaps matches TRBD2 (5 bases). Germline assignment: CDR1 SEHNR and CDR2 FQNEAQ (reference sequence). The germline V and J ends were trimmed by 5 bases and 10 bases, with 17 bases remaining between them. The CDR3 totals 13 residues. Written as DNA, the CDR3 is TGTGCCAGCAGCCAGGCTGGAGGAAATGACCAGTACTTC. Translating gives CASSQAGGNDQYF.

This chain links TRBV2 with TRBJ2-1, with 12 bases fitting TRBD2. J gave up 9 bases and V 4 bases, and 4 bases lay outside the gene matches. The CDR3 spans 14 residues. Germline CDR1 reads SNHLY; CDR2 reads FYNNEI. This CDR3 reads CASSGLAGGREQFF. CDR3 bases: TGTGCCAGCAGTGGCCTAGCGGGGGGGCGTGAGCAGTTCTTC.

The chain has TRBV6-5 and TRBJ2-1, with TRBD2 matching 8 bases. V was pared by 7 bases and J by 5 bases, with 4 bases of the junction left unmatched. The length of the CDR3 is 13 residues. Germline assignment: CDR1 MNHEY and CDR2 SVGAGI. The CDR3: CASMNGGDNEQFF. CDR3 DNA sequence: TGTGCCAGCATGAACGGGGGGGACAATGAGCAGTTCTTC.

CDR3 protein: CASSVVEGFDAFF. CDR3 bases: TGTGCCAGCAGCGTAGTTGAGGGCTTTGACGCTTTCTTT. The rearrangement uses TRBV9 and TRBJ1-1; D gene ambiguous. The V end was cut by 0 bases, the J end by 11 bases, with 14 bases between. Germline-derived CDR1 and CDR2 are SGDLS and YYNGEE. This CDR3 spans 13 amino acids.

V gene TRBV21-1 combines with J gene TRBJ1-1; TRBD1 is taken as the D call from the table, unchecked against the DNA. TRBV21-1 is a pseudogene segment. This CDR3 spans 10 amino acids. CDR3 protein: CAREGVEAFF. The CDR3 DNA reads as TGTGCCAGAGAGGGGGTTGAAGCTTTCTTT.

The chain links TRBV21-1 to TRBJ2-7; the DNA was not compared with TRBD2, the D call given in the table. TRBV21-1 is designated a pseudogene. This CDR3 is 14 amino acids long. CDR3 coding DNA: TGTGCCAGCCGGGGGGGGGCGAGCTCCTACGAGCAGTACTTC. Its translation is CASRGGASSYEQYF.

The V call is TRBV12-3 or TRBV12-4, the J call TRBJ2-7; D is unresolved. The CDR3 consists of 13 residues. The V gene lost 6 bases and the J gene lost 0 bases, with 9 bases spanning the gap. The CDR3, as DNA: TGTGCCAGCAGGTCAGCGAGCTCCTACGAGCAGTACTTC. Its translation is CASRSASSYEQYF.

V is TRBV5-1 and J is TRBJ2-7, with D tentatively TRBD1 (6 bases). The ends were cut back, 4 bases at V and 0 bases at J, with 14 bases in the middle. The germline V gene has CDR1 SGHRS and CDR2 YFSETQ. The CDR3 is made up of 15 amino acids. CDR3 sequence: CASSQTGLRSYEQYF. The CDR3 nucleotides read TGCGCCAGCAGCCAGACAGGTCTCCGCTCCTACGAGCAGTACTTC.

The chain joins TRBV4-1 to TRBJ1-3; TRBD1 agrees at 8 bases. The CDR3 is 15 amino acids. Germline V lookup: CDR1 MGHRA, CDR2 YSYEKL. V lost 5 bases to trimming and J lost 4 bases; unmatched junction nucleotides: 7. CDR3 DNA sequence: TGCGCCAGCAGCTCCAGGGGGCCACTAGGAAACACCATATATTTT. As protein: CASSSRGPLGNTIYF.